The 22 T cell receptor beta chains below all came from one sample that was sequenced in a study of CD8+ T cells in alopecia areata. After isolation, RNA underwent reverse transcription to generate cDNA as the sequencing template. TCRdb's copy holds only in-frame clones and misses some; the assay was immunoSEQ multiplex PCR. The sample contains over 120,000 clones, approximately 50% of which appear only once. The specimen was CD4+ T cells sorted from blood, collected at week 0. All receptors come from a human donor with alopecia areata.

This clone was seen a handful of times. The rearrangement joins TRBV30 to TRBJ2-1; D is uncertain. With 0 bases removed from V and 7 bases from J, the gap between germline ends came to 13 bases. The CDR3 is 14 residues long. CDR1 is GTSNPN, CDR2 SVGIG, per germline (reference sequence). CDR3 in DNA: TGTGCCTGGAGTGTAGGCATCAGCCAAAATGAGCAGTTCTTC. It translates to CAWSVGISQNEQFF.

This chain connects TRBV2 to TRBJ2-2; D may be TRBD2 (5 bases). The CDR3 runs to 14 residues. Germline assignment: CDR1 SNHLY and CDR2 FYNNEI. Trimming removed 7 bases from V and 6 bases from J, with 15 bases in between. CDR3 region: CASTPDQRAGELFF. DNA of the CDR3: TGTGCCAGCACCCCGGACCAGAGGGCCGGGGAGCTGTTTTTT.

The gene calls are TRBV25-1 and TRBJ2-7; no firm D call. The CDR3 is made up of 14 amino acids. CDR1 MGHDK and CDR2 SYGVNS come from the germline V gene. Trimming left V 3 bases short and J 6 bases short, with 15 bases between. The DNA of the CDR3 is TGTGCCAGCAGTGACGCGAGGCGCGTCGGCGAGCAGTACTTC. Translating it yields CASSDARRVGEQYF.

The chain's CDR3 is CASSYRRRGDTDGYTF. The CDR3 region has the DNA TGTGCCAGCAGTTACCGCCGTAGGGGCGATACTGATGGCTACACCTTC. The J gene is TRBJ1-2, the V gene TRBV6-5, with TRBD1 as a possible D gene (5 bases). There are 16 residues in the CDR3. From germline, CDR1 is MNHEY and CDR2 SVGAGI. V lost 2 bases, J lost 6 bases, and 19 bases lay in between.

This rearrangement joins TRBV29-1 to TRBJ2-3; D perhaps matches TRBD2 (5 bases). With 7 bases removed from V and 1 base from J, the gap between germline ends came to 15 bases. Germline V gene sequence: CDR1 SQVTM, CDR2 ANQGSEA. This CDR3 is 14 amino acids long. The CDR3, as DNA: TGCAGCGGCCGGCGGGTGTCGGGCACAGATACGCAGTATTTT. It codes for CSGRRVSGTDTQYF.

This clone came up a few times. The rearrangement links TRBV19 to TRBJ1-1, with D perhaps TRBD1 (6 bases). Germline CDR1 and CDR2: LNHDA and SQIVND (reference sequence). CDR3 length equals 13 residues. Between the trimmed V and J ends, which lost 4 bases and 0 bases, there was a span of 6 bases. The CDR3 region is CASSTGVNTEAFF. The CDR3 coding sequence is TGTGCCAGTAGTACAGGGGTGAACACTGAAGCTTTCTTT.

This clone was counted a single time. The chain couples TRBV18 to TRBJ1-4; D not certain. V was pared by 2 bases and J by 8 bases, with 12 bases between. Germline lookup yields CDR1 KGHSH and CDR2 LQKENI. There are 14 residues in the CDR3. The CDR3 DNA reads as TGTGCCAGCTCACCAGGTATGGTGGAAGAAAAACTGTTTTTT. This encodes CASSPGMVEEKLFF.

The chain carries TRBV6-5 and TRBJ1-1; tentatively, D is TRBD1 (6 bases). Trimming shortened V by 7 bases and J by 3 bases, and 15 bases separated the two germline ends. Germline CDR1 MNHEY, CDR2 SVGAGI. CDR3 length equals 14 residues. CDR3 amino acids: CASNVGGRYTEAFF. The CDR3 DNA reads as TGTGCCAGCAACGTAGGGGGGAGATACACTGAAGCTTTCTTT.

This chain connects TRBV30 to TRBJ2-3; 12 bases are shared with TRBD2. V lost 5 bases to trimming and J lost 2 bases; unmatched junction nucleotides: 8. Germline V CDR1 and CDR2: GTSNPN, SVGIG (reference sequence). The CDR3 is 16 amino acids. In DNA form, the CDR3 reads TGTGCCTGGGCCTACGGACTAGCGGGAAACACAGATACGCAGTATTTT. Protein: CAWAYGLAGNTDTQYF.

Only a few counts were recorded for this clone. The chain carries TRBV29-1 and TRBJ2-2, with D uncertain. CDR1 and CDR2 from the germline V gene are SQVTM and ANQGSEA. The ends were cut back, 4 bases at V and 0 bases at J, with 9 bases in the middle. CDR3 length: 14 residues. CDR3 sequence: CSVGETPNTGELFF. In nucleotides, the CDR3 is TGCAGCGTTGGCGAGACCCCGAACACCGGGGAGCTGTTTTTT.

V and J are TRBV9 and TRBJ2-7; D remains ambiguous. The germline gives CDR1 SGDLS, CDR2 YYNGEE. The CDR3 has 15 amino acids. V lost 0 bases, J lost 4 bases, and 14 bases lay in between. CDR3 in DNA: TGTGCCAGCAGCGTAGCCCGAGGACGGTCATACGAGCAGTACTTC. It encodes CASSVARGRSYEQYF.

The chain uses TRBV2 and TRBJ2-2; the D is unclear. The CDR3 loop spans 15 amino acids. Germline CDR1 is SNHLY and CDR2 is FYNNEI. V dropped 5 bases and J dropped 0 bases, with 10 bases sitting between them. CDR3 region: CASSPRSSNTGELFF. CDR3 bases: TGTGCCAGCAGTCCCCGCAGCTCGAACACCGGGGAGCTGTTTTTT.

The chain is built from TRBV5-4 and TRBJ2-6; maybe TRBD1 (7 bases). V was trimmed by 4 bases and J by 2 bases, leaving 25 bases between them. The CDR3 consists of 20 residues. Germline loops: CDR1 SGHNT, CDR2 YYREEE (reference sequence). The CDR3 sequence is CASSGGTAKTSPTGANVLTF. The CDR3 nucleotides are TGTGCCAGCAGCGGCGGGACAGCGAAAACTAGTCCCACTGGGGCCAACGTCCTGACTTTC.

This clone was counted a few times. The rearrangement uses TRBV7-9 and TRBJ2-7; 15 bases align to TRBD2. Germline V gene lookup returns CDR1 SEHNR and CDR2 FQNEAQ (reference sequence). Trimming took 5 bases from V and 3 from J; bases not matched to a gene: 11. The CDR3 has 18 amino acids. This CDR3 reads CASSQPRGTSGRYYEQYF. The CDR3 nucleotides read TGTGCCAGCAGCCAGCCCCGAGGGACTAGCGGGAGGTACTACGAGCAGTACTTC.

This clone was found a few times. In the same sample, other DNA sequences code for this CDR3. The genes are TRBV29-1 and TRBJ2-1; perhaps TRBD2 as D (5 bases). Trimming pared 3 bases from V and 0 bases from J, leaving 6 bases between. The CDR3 runs to 13 residues. Germline CDR1 SQVTM, CDR2 ANQGSEA. The CDR3 DNA reads TGCAGCGTTGATCGGGGCTCCTACAATGAGCAGTTCTTC. This sequence encodes CSVDRGSYNEQFF.

V and J are TRBV7-6 and TRBJ2-3, with 8 nucleotides matching TRBD2. With V trimmed by 5 bases and J by 2 bases, 9 bases remained unmatched. The CDR3 covers 16 residues. Per the germline V gene, CDR1 is SGHVS and CDR2 is FNYEAQ. Here the CDR3 DNA reads TGTGCCAGCAGCCGAGGGGGAGGACTAGCCACAGATACGCAGTATTTT. Its protein is CASSRGGGLATDTQYF.

This clone turned up a few times. This chain uses TRBV29-1 with TRBJ1-2; no clear D gene. Germline V gene lookup returns CDR1 SQVTM and CDR2 ANQGSEA. The V gene lost 3 bases and the J gene lost 3 bases, with 11 bases spanning the gap. The CDR3 runs 13 residues. DNA for the CDR3: TGCAGCGTTGAGGAGGGTTTGGACTATGGCTACACCTTC. This translates into CSVEEGLDYGYTF.

The V and J genes are TRBV11-2 and TRBJ2-7; D not resolved. The CDR3 consists of 12 residues. The germline gives CDR1 SGHAT, CDR2 FQNNGV. With 5 bases removed from V and 2 bases from J, the gap between germline ends came to 7 bases. The CDR3, as DNA: TGTGCCAGCAGCATACAAGCCTACGAGCAGTACTTC. This gives the protein CASSIQAYEQYF.

CDR3 loop: CASRSEAAKNIQYF. In DNA form, the CDR3 reads TGCGCCAGCAGGTCAGAAGCGGCCAAAAACATTCAGTACTTC. The chain links TRBV5-1 to TRBJ2-4, with D hard to call. Germline V CDR1 and CDR2: SGHRS, YFSETQ. The CDR3 is 14 residues long. The V gene lost 5 bases and the J gene lost 1 base, with 10 bases spanning the gap.

The rearrangement links TRBV7-9 to TRBJ2-5, with TRBD1 identical over 9 bases. The V gene end was trimmed by 3 bases and the J gene end by 7 bases; junction bases not matched to a gene: 15. CDR1 and CDR2 (germline): SEHNR, FQNEAQ (reference sequence). CDR3 size: 17 residues. CDR3 bases: TGTGCCAGCAGCTTTAACATCGGGACAGGGCCCATGGGGACCCAGTACTTC. It codes for CASSFNIGTGPMGTQYF.

This clone was observed a handful of times. The V gene is TRBV7-8, the J gene TRBJ2-7; the match to TRBD2 covers 12 bases. V dropped 0 bases and J dropped 9; count of bases not matched to a gene: 6. CDR1 is SGHVS and CDR2 is FQNEAQ in the germline V gene. The CDR3 has 15 residues. CDR3 DNA: TGTGCCAGCAGCTTAGCGTCTAGCGGGAGGGAAGGGCAGTACTTC. Protein: CASSLASSGREGQYF.

This chain joins TRBV7-9 and TRBJ2-1; D possibly uses TRBD1 or TRBD2 (5 bases each). This CDR3 has 15 residues. The germline gives CDR1 SEHNR, CDR2 FQNEAQ (reference sequence). Trimming cost V 2 bases and J 6 bases, with 14 bases left between them. CDR3 in amino acids: CASSLSGADFNEQFF. The CDR3 DNA follows: TGTGCCAGCAGCTTATCCGGGGCGGACTTCAATGAGCAGTTCTTC.